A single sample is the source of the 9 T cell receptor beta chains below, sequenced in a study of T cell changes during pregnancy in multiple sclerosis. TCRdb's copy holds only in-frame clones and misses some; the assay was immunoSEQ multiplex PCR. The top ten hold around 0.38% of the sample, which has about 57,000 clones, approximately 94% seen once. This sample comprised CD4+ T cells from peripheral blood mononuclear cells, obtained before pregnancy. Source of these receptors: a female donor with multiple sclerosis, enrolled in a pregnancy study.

The CDR3 spells CASSSITVNTEAFF. CDR3 nucleotides: TGTGCCAGCAGCTCCATTACAGTGAACACTGAAGCTTTCTTT. This chain links TRBV7-9 with TRBJ1-1; D remains unclear. This CDR3 contains 14 residues. Germline CDR1 SEHNR, CDR2 FQNEAQ (reference sequence). Deletions cut 4 bases from V and 0 bases from J, with 9 bases between.

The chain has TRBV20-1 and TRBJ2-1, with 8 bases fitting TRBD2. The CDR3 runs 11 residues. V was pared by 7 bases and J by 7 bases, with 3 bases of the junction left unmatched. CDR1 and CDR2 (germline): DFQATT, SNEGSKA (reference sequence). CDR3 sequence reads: CSGREDNEQFF. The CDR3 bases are TGCAGTGGGCGGGAGGATAATGAGCAGTTCTTC.

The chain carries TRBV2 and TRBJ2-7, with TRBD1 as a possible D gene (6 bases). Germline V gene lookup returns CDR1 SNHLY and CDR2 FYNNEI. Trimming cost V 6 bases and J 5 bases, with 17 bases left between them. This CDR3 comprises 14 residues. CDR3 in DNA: TGTGCCAGCAGCCGATTAAATGGGGGCGACGAGCAGTACTTC. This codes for CASSRLNGGDEQYF. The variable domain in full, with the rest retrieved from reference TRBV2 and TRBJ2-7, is EPEVTQTPSHQVTQMGQEVILRCVPISNHLYFYWYRQILGQKVEFLVSFYNNEISEKSEIFDDQFSVERPDGSNFTLKIRSTKLEDSAMYFCASSRLNGGDEQYFGPGTRLTVT.

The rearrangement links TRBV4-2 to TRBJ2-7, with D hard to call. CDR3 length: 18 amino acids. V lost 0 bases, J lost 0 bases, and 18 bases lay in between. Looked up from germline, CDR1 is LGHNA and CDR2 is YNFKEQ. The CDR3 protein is CASSQDIGSEFFSYEQYF. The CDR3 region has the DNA TGTGCCAGCAGCCAAGATATCGGTTCGGAGTTCTTCTCCTACGAGCAGTACTTC.

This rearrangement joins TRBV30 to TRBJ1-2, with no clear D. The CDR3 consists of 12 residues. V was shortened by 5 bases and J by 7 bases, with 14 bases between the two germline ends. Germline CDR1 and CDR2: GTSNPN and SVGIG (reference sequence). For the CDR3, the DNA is TGTGCCTGGTTGTCGTCTGGCGGTGGCTACACCTTC. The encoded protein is CAWLSSGGGYTF.

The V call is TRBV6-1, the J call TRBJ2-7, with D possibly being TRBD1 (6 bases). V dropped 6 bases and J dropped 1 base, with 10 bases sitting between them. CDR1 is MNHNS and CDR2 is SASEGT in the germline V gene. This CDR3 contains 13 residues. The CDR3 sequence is CASRAQGSYEQYF. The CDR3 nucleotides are TGTGCCAGCAGAGCACAGGGATCCTACGAGCAGTACTTC.

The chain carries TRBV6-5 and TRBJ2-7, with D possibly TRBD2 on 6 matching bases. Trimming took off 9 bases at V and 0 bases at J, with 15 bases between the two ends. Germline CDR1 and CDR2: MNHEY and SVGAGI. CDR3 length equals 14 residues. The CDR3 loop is CASQQGGTSYEQYF. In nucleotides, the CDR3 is TGTGCCAGTCAGCAAGGCGGGACCTCCTACGAGCAGTACTTC.

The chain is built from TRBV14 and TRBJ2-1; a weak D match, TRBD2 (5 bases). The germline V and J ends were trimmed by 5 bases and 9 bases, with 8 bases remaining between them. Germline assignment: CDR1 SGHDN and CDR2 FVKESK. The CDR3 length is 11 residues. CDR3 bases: TGTGCCAGCAGCGGGAGATCTGAGCAGTTCTTC. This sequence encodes CASSGRSEQFF.

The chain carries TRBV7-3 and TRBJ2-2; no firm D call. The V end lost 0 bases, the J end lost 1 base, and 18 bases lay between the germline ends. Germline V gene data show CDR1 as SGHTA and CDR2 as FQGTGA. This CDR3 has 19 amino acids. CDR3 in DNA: TGTGCCAGCAGCTTAACGTCGCCGTTGATGTACAAGAACACCGGGGAGCTGTTTTTT. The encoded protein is CASSLTSPLMYKNTGELFF.